Listed here is a single TCR beta chain. Repertoires were generated with immunoSEQ multiplex PCR, while TCRdb's copy carries only in-frame clones and drops some. This sample has about 88,000 clones, with around nine tenths found just once. The data derive from a study of PD-L1 blockade in urothelial cancer. This clonotype was obtained from a man between 60 and 70 years old with urothelial cancer. The sequences come from PBMCs, collected around atezolizumab (anti-PD-L1) treatment.

CDR3: CASSVDASVYYEQYF. Written as DNA, the CDR3 is TGTGCCAGCAGCGTAGACGCTAGCGTTTACTACGAGCAGTACTTC. The rearrangement uses TRBV9 and TRBJ2-7; possibly TRBD2 for D (6 bases). CDR1 and CDR2 from the germline V gene are SGDLS and YYNGEE. The CDR3 has 15 amino acids. The V end was cut by 0 bases, the J end by 3 bases, with 13 bases between.